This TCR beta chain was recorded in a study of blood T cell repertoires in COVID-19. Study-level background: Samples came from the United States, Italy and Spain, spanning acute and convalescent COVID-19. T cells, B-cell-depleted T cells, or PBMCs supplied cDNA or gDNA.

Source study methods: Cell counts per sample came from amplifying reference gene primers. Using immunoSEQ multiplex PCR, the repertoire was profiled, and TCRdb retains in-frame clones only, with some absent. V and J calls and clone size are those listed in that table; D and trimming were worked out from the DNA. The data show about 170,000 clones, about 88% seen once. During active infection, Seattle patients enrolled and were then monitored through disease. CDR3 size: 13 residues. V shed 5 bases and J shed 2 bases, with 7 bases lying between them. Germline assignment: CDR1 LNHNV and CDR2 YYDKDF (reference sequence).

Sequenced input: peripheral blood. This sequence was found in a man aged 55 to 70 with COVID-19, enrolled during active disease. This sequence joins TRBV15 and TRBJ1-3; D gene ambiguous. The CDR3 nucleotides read TGTGCCACCAGCTCTCCAGCTGGAAACACCATATATTTT. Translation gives CATSSPAGNTIYF.